This T cell receptor beta chain was captured by sequencing in a study of cytomegalovirus exposure and HLA in healthy donors. Both 60 Vbeta primers and 13 Jbeta primers went into the PCR. Generated by immunoSEQ multiplex PCR, the TCRdb table keeps only in-frame clones and is missing some. Across 75,000 to 95,000 clones, the top ten clones capture under 1.5% of the sample. In germline, CDR1 is MDHEN, CDR2 SYDVKM. The CDR3 sequence is 13 residues long. J lost 10 bases, V lost 5 bases, and 10 bases had no gene match. J is TRBJ1-1 and V is TRBV28; TRBD1 matches at 7 bases. This TCR was sampled from a woman aged 55-69 years in good health and CMV-seronegative. The sequencing input was PBMCs. CDR3 DNA: TGTGCCAGCAGTGAGAACGACAGGGCTTCAGCTTTCTTT. Its translation is CASSENDRASAFF.